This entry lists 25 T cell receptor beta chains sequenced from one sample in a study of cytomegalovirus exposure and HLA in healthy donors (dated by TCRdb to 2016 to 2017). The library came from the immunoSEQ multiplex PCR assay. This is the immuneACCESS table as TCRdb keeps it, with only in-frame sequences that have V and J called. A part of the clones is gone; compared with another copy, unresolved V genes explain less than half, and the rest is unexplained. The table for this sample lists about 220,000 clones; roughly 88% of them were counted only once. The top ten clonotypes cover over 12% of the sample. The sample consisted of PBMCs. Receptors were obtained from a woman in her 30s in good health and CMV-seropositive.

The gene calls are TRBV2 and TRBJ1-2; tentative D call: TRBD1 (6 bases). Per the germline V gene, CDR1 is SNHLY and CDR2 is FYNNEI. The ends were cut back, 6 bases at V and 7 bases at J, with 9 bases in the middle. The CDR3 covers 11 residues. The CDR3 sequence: CASRQGPGYTF. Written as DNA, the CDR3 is TGTGCCAGCAGGCAGGGGCCTGGCTACACCTTC.

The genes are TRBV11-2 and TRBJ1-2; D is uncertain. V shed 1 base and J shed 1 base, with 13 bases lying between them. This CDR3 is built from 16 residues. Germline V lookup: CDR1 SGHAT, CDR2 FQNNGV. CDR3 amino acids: CASSLAVGRLNYGYTF. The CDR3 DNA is TGTGCCAGCAGCTTAGCGGTGGGCCGACTTAACTATGGCTACACCTTC.

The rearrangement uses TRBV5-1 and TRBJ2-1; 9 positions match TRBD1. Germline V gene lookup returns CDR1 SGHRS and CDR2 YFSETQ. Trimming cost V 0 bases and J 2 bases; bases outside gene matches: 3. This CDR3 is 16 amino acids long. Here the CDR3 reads CASSLVRDRAYNEQFF. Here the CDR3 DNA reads TGCGCCAGCAGCTTGGTCCGGGACAGGGCCTACAATGAGCAGTTCTTC.

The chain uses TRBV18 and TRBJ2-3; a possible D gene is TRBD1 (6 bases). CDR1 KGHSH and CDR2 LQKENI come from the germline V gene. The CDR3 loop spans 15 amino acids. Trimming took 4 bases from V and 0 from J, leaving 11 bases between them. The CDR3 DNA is TGTGCCAGCTCACTACAGGGTGCTAGCACAGATACGCAGTATTTT. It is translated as CASSLQGASTDTQYF.

This CDR3 is CASGPTYSSYEQYF. The CDR3 bases are TGTGCTAGTGGCCCAACGTATAGCTCCTACGAGCAGTACTTC. V and J are TRBV12-5 and TRBJ2-7; no clear D. The V and J ends lost 6 bases and 0 bases respectively, with 12 bases between them. Germline V gene sequence: CDR1 LGHNT, CDR2 FRNRAP. The CDR3 is made up of 14 amino acids.

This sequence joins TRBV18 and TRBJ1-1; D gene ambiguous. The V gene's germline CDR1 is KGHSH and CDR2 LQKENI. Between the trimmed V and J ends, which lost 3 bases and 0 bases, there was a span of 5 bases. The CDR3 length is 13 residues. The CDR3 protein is CASSPALNTEAFF. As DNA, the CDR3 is TGTGCCAGCTCACCCGCATTGAACACTGAAGCTTTCTTT. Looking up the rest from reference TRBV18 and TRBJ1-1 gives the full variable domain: NAGVMQNPRHLVRRRGQEARLRCSPMKGHSHVYWYRQLPEEGLKFMVYLQKENIIDESGMPKERFSAEFPKEGPSILRIQQVVRGDSAAYFCASSPALNTEAFFGQGTRLTVV.

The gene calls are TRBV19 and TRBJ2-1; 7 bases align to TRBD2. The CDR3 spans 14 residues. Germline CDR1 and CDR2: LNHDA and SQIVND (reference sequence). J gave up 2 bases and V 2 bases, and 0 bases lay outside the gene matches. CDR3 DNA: TGTGCCAGTAGTATAAGCGGGACCTACAATGAGCAGTTCTTC. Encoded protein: CASSISGTYNEQFF.

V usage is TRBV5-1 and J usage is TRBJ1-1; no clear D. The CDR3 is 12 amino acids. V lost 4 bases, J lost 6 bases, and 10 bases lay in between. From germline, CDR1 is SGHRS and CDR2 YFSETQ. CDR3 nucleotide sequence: TGCGCCAGCAGCCAACCAGAGGCTGAAGCTTTCTTT. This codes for CASSQPEAEAFF.

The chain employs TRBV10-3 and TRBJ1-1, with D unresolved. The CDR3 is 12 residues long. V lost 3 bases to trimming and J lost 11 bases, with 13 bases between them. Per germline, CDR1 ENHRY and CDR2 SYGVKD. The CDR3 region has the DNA TGTGCCATCAGTGATAACCAGAACCCGGCTTTCTTT. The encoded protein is CAISDNQNPAFF.

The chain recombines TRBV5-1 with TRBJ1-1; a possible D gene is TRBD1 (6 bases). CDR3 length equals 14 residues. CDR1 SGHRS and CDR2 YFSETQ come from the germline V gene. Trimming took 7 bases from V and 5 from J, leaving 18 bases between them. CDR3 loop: CASFPGERGTEAFF. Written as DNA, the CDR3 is TGCGCCAGCTTCCCTGGGGAAAGGGGGACTGAAGCTTTCTTT.

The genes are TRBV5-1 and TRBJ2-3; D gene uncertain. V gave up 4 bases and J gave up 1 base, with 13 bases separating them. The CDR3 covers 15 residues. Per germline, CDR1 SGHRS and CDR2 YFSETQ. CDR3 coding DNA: TGCGCCAGCAGCAGGGCAGTTGCGGGCACAGATACGCAGTATTTT. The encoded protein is CASSRAVAGTDTQYF.

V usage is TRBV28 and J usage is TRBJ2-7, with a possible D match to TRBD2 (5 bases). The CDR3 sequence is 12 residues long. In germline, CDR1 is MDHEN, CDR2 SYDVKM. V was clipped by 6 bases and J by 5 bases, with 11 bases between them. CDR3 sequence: CASSQSGHEQYF. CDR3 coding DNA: TGTGCCAGCAGCCAAAGCGGCCACGAGCAGTACTTC.

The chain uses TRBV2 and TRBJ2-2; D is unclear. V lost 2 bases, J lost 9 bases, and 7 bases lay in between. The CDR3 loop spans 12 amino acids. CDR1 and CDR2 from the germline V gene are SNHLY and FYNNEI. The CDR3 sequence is CASSELVRELFF. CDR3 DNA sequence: TGTGCCAGCAGTGAATTGGTCCGGGAGCTGTTTTTT.

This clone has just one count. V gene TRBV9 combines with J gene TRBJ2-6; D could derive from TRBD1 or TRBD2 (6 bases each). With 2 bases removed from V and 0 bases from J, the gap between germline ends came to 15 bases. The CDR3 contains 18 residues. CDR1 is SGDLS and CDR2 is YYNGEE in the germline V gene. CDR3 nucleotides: TGTGCCAGCAGCGTTGGCGGGACACCGACCTCTGGGGCCAACGTCCTGACTTTC. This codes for CASSVGGTPTSGANVLTF.

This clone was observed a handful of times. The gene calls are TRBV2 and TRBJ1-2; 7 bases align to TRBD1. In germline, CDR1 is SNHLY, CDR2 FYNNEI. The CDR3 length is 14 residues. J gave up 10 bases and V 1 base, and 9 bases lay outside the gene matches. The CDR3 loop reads CASSEDRDSRFYTF. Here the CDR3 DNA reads TGTGCCAGCAGTGAAGACCGGGACAGCCGTTTCTACACCTTC.

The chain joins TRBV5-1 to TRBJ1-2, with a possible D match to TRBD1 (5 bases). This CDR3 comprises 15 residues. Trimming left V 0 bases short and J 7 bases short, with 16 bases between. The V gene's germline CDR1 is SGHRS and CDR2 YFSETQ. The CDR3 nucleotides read TGCGCCAGCAGCTTGGGAGCAACAGGTTCTCCTGGCTACACCTTC. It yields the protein CASSLGATGSPGYTF.

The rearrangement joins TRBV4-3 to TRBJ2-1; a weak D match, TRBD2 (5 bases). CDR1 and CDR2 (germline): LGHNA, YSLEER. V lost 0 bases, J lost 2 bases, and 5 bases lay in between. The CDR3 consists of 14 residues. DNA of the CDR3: TGCGCCAGCAGCCAAGAAGCGGCCTACAATGAGCAGTTCTTC. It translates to CASSQEAAYNEQFF.

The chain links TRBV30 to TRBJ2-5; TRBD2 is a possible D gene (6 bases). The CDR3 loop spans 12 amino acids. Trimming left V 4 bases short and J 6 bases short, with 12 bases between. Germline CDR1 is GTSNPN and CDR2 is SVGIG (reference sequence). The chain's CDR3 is CAWTLAGKTQYF. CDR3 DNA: TGTGCCTGGACCTTGGCGGGGAAGACCCAGTACTTC.

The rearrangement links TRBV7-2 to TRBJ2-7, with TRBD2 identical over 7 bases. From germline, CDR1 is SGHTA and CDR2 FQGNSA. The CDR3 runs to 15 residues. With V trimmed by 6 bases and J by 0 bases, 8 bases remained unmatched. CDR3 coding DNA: TGTGCCAGCAGGCCAAGCCGCGGGAGCTCCTACGAGCAGTACTTC. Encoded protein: CASRPSRGSSYEQYF.

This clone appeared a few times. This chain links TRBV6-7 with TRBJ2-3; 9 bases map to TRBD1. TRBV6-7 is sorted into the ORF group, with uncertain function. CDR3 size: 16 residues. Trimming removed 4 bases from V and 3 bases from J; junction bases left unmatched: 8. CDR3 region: CASSSPGQGKTDTQYF. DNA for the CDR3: TGTGCCAGCAGTTCCCCGGGACAGGGTAAAACAGATACGCAGTATTTT.

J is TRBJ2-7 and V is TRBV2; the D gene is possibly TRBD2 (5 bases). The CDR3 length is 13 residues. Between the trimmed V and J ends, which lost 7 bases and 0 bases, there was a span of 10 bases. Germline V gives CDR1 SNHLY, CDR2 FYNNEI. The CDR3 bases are TGTGCCAGCATGGCGGGTGCCTCCTACGAGCAGTACTTC. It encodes CASMAGASYEQYF.

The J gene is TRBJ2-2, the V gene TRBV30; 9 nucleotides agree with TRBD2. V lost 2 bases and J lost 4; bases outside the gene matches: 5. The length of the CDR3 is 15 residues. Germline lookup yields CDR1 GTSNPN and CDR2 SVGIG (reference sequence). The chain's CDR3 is CAWSSSGRSTGELFF. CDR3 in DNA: TGTGCCTGGAGTTCGAGCGGGAGGAGCACCGGGGAGCTGTTTTTT.

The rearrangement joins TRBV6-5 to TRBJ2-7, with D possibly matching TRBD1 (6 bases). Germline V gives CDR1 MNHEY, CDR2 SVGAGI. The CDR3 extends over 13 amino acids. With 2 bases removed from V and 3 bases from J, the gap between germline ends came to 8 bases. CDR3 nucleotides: TGTGCCAGCAGTTACAACAGGGTCTACGAGCAGTACTTC. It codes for CASSYNRVYEQYF.

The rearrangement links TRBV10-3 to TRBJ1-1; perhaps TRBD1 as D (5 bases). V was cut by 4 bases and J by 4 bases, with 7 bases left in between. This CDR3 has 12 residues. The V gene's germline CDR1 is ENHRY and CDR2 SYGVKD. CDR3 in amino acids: CAISVGGTEAFF. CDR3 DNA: TGTGCCATCAGTGTCGGGGGCACTGAAGCTTTCTTT.

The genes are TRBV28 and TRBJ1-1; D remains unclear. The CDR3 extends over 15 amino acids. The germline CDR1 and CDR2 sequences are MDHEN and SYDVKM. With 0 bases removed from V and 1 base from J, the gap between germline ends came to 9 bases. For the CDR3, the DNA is TGTGCCAGCAGTTTATGGTGGGAAGAGAACACTGAAGCTTTCTTT. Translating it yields CASSLWWEENTEAFF.